What follows are 22 T cell receptor beta chains derived from one specimen sequenced in a study of Ad26.COV2.S vaccination and SARS-CoV-2 variants. Indicated treatment: 15 to 20 received Ad26.COV2.S at low or high dose, single or two shots; roughly five received placebo; per-sample allocation not given. All samples were drawn on day 63, counting from the first vaccine or placebo injection. TCRdb's copy holds only in-frame clones and misses some; the assay was immunoSEQ multiplex PCR. The table lists a few hundred thousand clones, around 90% of them singletons. This specimen consisted of peripheral blood, obtained in a trial of Ad26.COV2.S vaccine versus placebo. The receptors come from a person aged 18-65 years who received the Ad26.COV2.S COVID-19 vaccine or a placebo.

This clone was seen only once. The chain employs TRBV30 and TRBJ1-2, with D hard to call. The germline gives CDR1 GTSNPN, CDR2 SVGIG (reference sequence). This CDR3 has 11 residues. The V gene lost 0 bases and the J gene lost 6 bases, with 5 bases spanning the gap. CDR3 sequence: CAWSVRDGYTF. The CDR3, as DNA: TGTGCCTGGAGTGTACGGGATGGCTACACCTTC.

This rearrangement joins TRBV11-2 to TRBJ2-1, with 7 bases fitting TRBD1. The trim removed 5 bases at V and 5 bases at J, leaving 6 bases unmatched. Germline loops: CDR1 SGHAT, CDR2 FQNNGV. The CDR3 sequence is 14 residues long. The CDR3 coding sequence is TGTGCCAGCAGCCCTAGGACAGGAGACAATGAGCAGTTCTTC. Residues: CASSPRTGDNEQFF.

This chain joins TRBV19 and TRBJ1-1; TRBD1 agrees at 8 bases. There are 14 residues in the CDR3. V lost 3 bases, J lost 7 bases, and 7 bases stayed unmatched. Germline values: CDR1 LNHDA, CDR2 SQIVND (reference sequence). The CDR3 spells CASSIRQGAGEAFF. The CDR3 DNA reads TGTGCCAGTAGTATTAGGCAGGGGGCAGGTGAAGCTTTCTTT.

The CDR3 protein is CATEQGEGETQYF. CDR3 nucleotide sequence: TGTGCCACCGAGCAGGGCGAAGGAGAGACCCAGTACTTC. V gene TRBV10-3 combines with J gene TRBJ2-5; D possibly corresponds to TRBD1 (5 bases). The V gene lost 10 bases and the J gene lost 4 bases, with 16 bases spanning the gap. There are 13 residues in the CDR3. Germline CDR1 reads ENHRY; CDR2 reads SYGVKD.

This chain uses TRBV28 with TRBJ2-3; unclear D gene. Between the trimmed V and J ends, which lost 6 bases and 4 bases, there was a span of 8 bases. Germline assignment: CDR1 MDHEN and CDR2 SYDVKM. This CDR3 is 12 amino acids long. DNA of the CDR3: TGTGCCAGCAGGGGTTCCCCAGATACGCAGTATTTT. The encoded protein is CASRGSPDTQYF.

The chain links TRBV27 to TRBJ2-7; D tentatively fits TRBD1 or TRBD2 (5 bases each). Germline assignment: CDR1 MNHEY and CDR2 SMNVEV (reference sequence). The CDR3 is 14 residues long. Trimming pared 3 bases from V and 3 bases from J, leaving 12 bases between. CDR3 coding DNA: TGTGCCAGCAGTTTCGGAGGACACAACTACGAGCAGTACTTC. This encodes CASSFGGHNYEQYF.

The chain employs TRBV7-3 and TRBJ1-6; D may be TRBD1 (6 bases). There are 14 residues in the CDR3. Trimming shortened V by 3 bases and J by 6 bases, and 9 bases separated the two germline ends. Germline V gene data show CDR1 as SGHTA and CDR2 as FQGTGA. As DNA, the CDR3 is TGTGCCAGCAGCTTTGGGACAACTAATTCACCCCTCCACTTT. Protein sequence: CASSFGTTNSPLHF.

The chain recombines TRBV4-3 with TRBJ2-7; tentatively, D is TRBD1 or TRBD2 (5 bases each). Trimming took off 4 bases at V and 5 bases at J, with 12 bases between the two ends. Germline V gene data show CDR1 as LGHNA and CDR2 as YSLEER. The CDR3 is 13 residues long. In nucleotides, the CDR3 is TGCGCCAGCAGCCTTGAGAGGGGTGACGAGCAGTACTTC. As protein: CASSLERGDEQYF.

This chain uses TRBV29-1 with TRBJ2-7; 15 positions agree with TRBD2. CDR3 length: 19 residues. V lost 7 bases and J lost 2; bases outside the gene matches: 18. Germline CDR1 and CDR2: SQVTM and ANQGSEA. CDR3 loop: CSAGSLRGTSGRTPYEQYF. DNA for the CDR3: TGCAGCGCCGGAAGCTTGAGAGGGACTAGCGGGAGGACCCCCTACGAGCAGTACTTC.

This clone appeared a few times. The gene calls are TRBV9 and TRBJ2-2; no clear D. CDR3 length equals 16 residues. Germline-derived CDR1 and CDR2 are SGDLS and YYNGEE. Between the trimmed V and J ends, which lost 3 bases and 6 bases, there was a span of 18 bases. The CDR3 DNA follows: TGTGCCAGCAGCGGTAGGCGAGGTGTATTGTCCGGGGAGCTGTTTTTT. This encodes CASSGRRGVLSGELFF.

The gene calls are TRBV9 and TRBJ2-5; D call uncertain. The CDR3 has 13 amino acids. Trimming shortened V by 0 bases and J by 5 bases, and 8 bases separated the two germline ends. Germline V gene lookup returns CDR1 SGDLS and CDR2 YYNGEE. The CDR3 nucleotides are TGTGCCAGCAGCGTAGCCGGTGGGGAGACCCAGTACTTC. It encodes CASSVAGGETQYF.

The chain is built from TRBV19 and TRBJ2-1; a possible D gene is TRBD2 (5 bases). Germline values: CDR1 LNHDA, CDR2 SQIVND (reference sequence). This CDR3 comprises 15 residues. Trimming removed 3 bases from V and 3 bases from J, with 12 bases in between. Here the CDR3 reads CASSIRSGDYNEQFF. The CDR3 bases are TGTGCCAGTAGTATTAGGAGCGGAGACTACAATGAGCAGTTCTTC.

The V call is TRBV6-6, the J call TRBJ1-2; tentatively, D is TRBD1 (6 bases). The CDR3 loop spans 13 amino acids. V lost 5 bases to trimming and J lost 6 bases, with 13 bases between them. Germline values: CDR1 MNHNY, CDR2 SVGAGI (reference sequence). CDR3 protein: CASSDYGGNGYTF. The CDR3, as DNA: TGTGCCAGCAGTGATTACGGGGGCAATGGCTACACCTTC.

The chain joins TRBV18 to TRBJ1-4, with no clear D. The ends were cut back, 8 bases at V and 7 bases at J, with 17 bases in the middle. Germline V gene data show CDR1 as KGHSH and CDR2 as LQKENI. The CDR3 extends over 14 amino acids. The DNA for the CDR3 is TGTGCCAGCGCCGCGGCTGCTGGGATTGAAAAACTGTTTTTT. It translates to CASAAAAGIEKLFF. The whole variable domain, remainder taken from reference TRBV18 and TRBJ1-4, is NAGVMQNPRHLVRRRGQEARLRCSPMKGHSHVYWYRQLPEEGLKFMVYLQKENIIDESGMPKERFSAEFPKEGPSILRIQQVVRGDSAAYFCASAAAAGIEKLFFGSGTQLSVL.

The chain uses TRBV3-1 (or the pseudogene TRBV3-2) and TRBJ2-3, with 7 bases identical to TRBD1. Germline trimming cut 4 bases from V and 1 base from J; bases unmatched to any gene: 5. Germline loops: CDR1 LGHDT, CDR2 YNNKEL (reference sequence). This CDR3 is 15 amino acids long. In DNA form, the CDR3 reads TGTGCCAGCAGCCTAGACAGGGTACGCACAGATACGCAGTATTTT. Translation: CASSLDRVRTDTQYF.

V is TRBV4-3 and J is TRBJ2-1, with 14 bases that match TRBD2. The germline CDR1 and CDR2 sequences are LGHNA and YSLEER. The CDR3 has 17 amino acids. Trimming cost V 3 bases and J 6 bases; bases outside gene matches: 7. This CDR3 is CASSQIQGLAGANEQFF. The CDR3 DNA is TGCGCCAGCAGCCAGATACAGGGACTAGCGGGAGCCAATGAGCAGTTCTTC.

This chain links TRBV5-4 with TRBJ2-7; D perhaps matches TRBD1 (6 bases). Between the trimmed V and J ends, which lost 0 bases and 5 bases, there was a span of 12 bases. Per the germline V gene, CDR1 is SGHNT and CDR2 is YYREEE (reference sequence). The CDR3 is 14 amino acids. CDR3 sequence (DNA): TGTGCCAGCAGCTTGGTGGGGGCTGCTAACGAGCAGTACTTC. Translation: CASSLVGAANEQYF.

The rearrangement uses TRBV10-2 and TRBJ1-2; D is unresolved. CDR3 length: 15 residues. CDR1 and CDR2 from the germline V gene are WSHSY and SAAADI. The V gene lost 8 bases and the J gene lost 2 bases, with 18 bases spanning the gap. CDR3 sequence reads: CASRSLPSENYGYTF. The CDR3 DNA reads as TGCGCCAGCCGCTCCCTTCCATCGGAAAACTATGGCTACACCTTC.

This chain connects TRBV6-1 to TRBJ2-3; 11 bases are a match to TRBD2. This CDR3 has 16 amino acids. Germline V gene lookup returns CDR1 MNHNS and CDR2 SASEGT. Unmatched junction bases numbered 4, after V lost 2 bases and J lost 3 bases. The CDR3 sequence is CASSEQLAGETDTQYF. DNA for the CDR3: TGTGCCAGCAGTGAACAACTAGCGGGAGAGACAGATACGCAGTATTTT.

The CDR3 reads CASSYAGRDQPQHF. CDR3 bases: TGTGCCAGCAGTTACGCGGGGAGAGATCAGCCCCAGCATTTT. The chain employs TRBV6-5 and TRBJ1-5; D is unclear. The CDR3 totals 14 residues. V lost 2 bases, J lost 5 bases, and 10 bases lay in between. From germline, CDR1 is MNHEY and CDR2 SVGAGI.

V is TRBV5-4 and J is TRBJ2-2; D may be TRBD1 (6 bases). V lost 4 bases to trimming and J lost 1 base, with 8 bases between them. The CDR3 consists of 14 residues. The germline gives CDR1 SGHNT, CDR2 YYREEE (reference sequence). CDR3 nucleotides: TGTGCCAGCAGCAGAGGGGGGAACACCGGGGAGCTGTTTTTT. Its protein is CASSRGGNTGELFF.

The V and J genes are TRBV6-2 or TRBV6-3 and TRBJ2-7, with 7 bases identical to TRBD1. Trimming at V came to 2 bases and at J to 9 bases, leaving 13 bases not matched to a gene. The V gene's germline CDR1 is MNHEY and CDR2 SVGEGT. This CDR3 spans 15 amino acids. CDR3 amino acids: CASSYVGTDTRRQYF. The CDR3 DNA sequence: TGTGCCAGCAGTTACGTAGGGACAGACACCCGCCGGCAGTACTTC.